Given below is one TCR beta chain in context. The CDR3 covers 15 residues. Germline CDR1 is SGHAT and CDR2 is FQNNGV. With V trimmed by 5 bases and J by 5 bases, 9 bases remained unmatched. The repertoire was sequenced with immunoSEQ multiplex PCR; TCRdb's copy has only in-frame clones and lacks some. The table includes hundreds of thousands of clones, 90% to 95% detected once. Naive CD8 populations comprised CD45RO-negative cells positively selected for CCR7, excluding terminally differentiated effector memory CD45RA+ cells. The sample originates from a study of shared clonotypes between healthy human individuals.

The chain links TRBV11-2 to TRBJ2-3; TRBD2 agrees at 8 bases. Sequenced input: naive CD8+ T cells sorted from blood. The receptor's source is a man aged 25-45 years in good health. As DNA, the CDR3 is TGTGCCAGCAGCCCGGGGGTCACTAGCGGAGATACGCAGTATTTT. Translation: CASSPGVTSGDTQYF.